The rows below give T cell receptor beta chains drawn from one sample of a study of shared clonotypes between healthy human individuals. Using immunoSEQ multiplex PCR, the repertoire was profiled, and TCRdb retains in-frame clones only, with some absent. The sample has some 2,100,000 clones; approximately 94% are singletons. What was sequenced was naive CD4+ T cells sorted from blood. Receptors originate from a man aged 18-30 years in good health. Both conserved end residues are part of each CDR3. The D gene is left open where the match is weak. Clone size is shown for a subset of rows, as once, few, many or a class of expanded clone.

J gene,V gene,clone size,D gene,CDR3 protein,CDR3 DNA
TRBJ1-2,TRBV19,NA,NA,CASSTARTTNYGYTF,TGTGCCAGTAGTACAGCCCGAACTACTAACTATGGCTACACCTTC
TRBJ2-7,TRBV7-8,NA,NA,CASSLGRVPYEQYF,TGTGCCAGCAGCTTAGGGCGGGTACCCTACGAGCAGTACTTC
TRBJ2-1,TRBV27,NA,TRBD2,CASSLPGLASYNEQFF,TGTGCCAGCAGTTTACCGGGACTAGCGTCTTACAATGAGCAGTTCTTC
TRBJ1-2,TRBV4-1,NA,NA,CASSQVRGARDGYTF,TGCGCCAGCAGCCAAGTCAGGGGCGCGAGGGATGGCTACACCTTC
TRBJ2-2,TRBV6-5,NA,NA,CASRLRTNTGELFF,TGTGCCAGCAGGCTCAGAACGAACACCGGGGAGCTGTTTTTT
TRBJ2-1,TRBV7-2,NA,NA,CASSQRGSYNEQFF,TGTGCCAGCAGCCAACGGGGCTCCTACAATGAGCAGTTCTTC
TRBJ2-7,TRBV6-1,NA,TRBD2,CASSATPGRESYEQYF,TGTGCCAGCAGTGCCACCCCGGGGAGGGAGTCCTACGAGCAGTACTTC
TRBJ2-5,TRBV28,NA,TRBD2,CASSPRLAGVETQYF,TGTGCCAGCAGTCCTCGACTAGCGGGGGTGGAGACCCAGTACTTC
TRBJ2-5,TRBV6-5,NA,TRBD2,CASTGGSGGETQYF,TGTGCCAGCACCGGGGGGAGCGGGGGGGAGACCCAGTACTTC
TRBJ2-3,TRBV7-2,once,TRBD1,CASSIQGATDTQYF,TGTGCCAGCAGCATACAGGGGGCCACAGATACGCAGTATTTT
TRBJ1-5,TRBV27,NA,TRBD1,CASSFSGTGSQPQHF,TGTGCCAGCAGTTTTTCTGGGACAGGGAGTCAGCCCCAGCATTTT
TRBJ2-1,TRBV27,once,NA,CASSLDGGRYNEQFF,TGTGCCAGCAGTTTAGATGGGGGGCGGTACAATGAGCAGTTCTTC
TRBJ2-3,TRBV5-1,NA,TRBD1,CASSFPRGTGSTDTQYF,TGCGCCAGCAGCTTCCCCCGGGGGACAGGGAGCACAGATACGCAGTATTTT
TRBJ2-7,TRBV27,NA,NA,CASSPTTKTLIRTPEQYF,TGTGCCAGCAGTCCGACCACTAAGACCTTAATCAGAACCCCCGAGCAGTACTTC
TRBJ1-1,TRBV27,once,TRBD1,CASRLDRGDKAFF,TGTGCCAGCAGGCTCGACAGGGGTGATAAAGCTTTCTTT
TRBJ1-5,TRBV30,NA,TRBD1,CAWSKGADQPQHF,TGTGCCTGGAGTAAGGGGGCAGATCAGCCCCAGCATTTT
TRBJ1-6,TRBV5-1,NA,NA,CASSAEGSYNSPLHF,TGCGCCAGCAGCGCGGAAGGCTCCTATAATTCACCCCTCCACTTT
TRBJ2-7,TRBV19,NA,TRBD1,CASTPRTGTYEQYF,TGTGCCAGTACCCCCCGGACAGGAACCTACGAGCAGTACTTC
TRBJ2-7,TRBV30,NA,NA,CAAEPLPGSSYEQYF,TGTGCCGCGGAGCCCCTACCGGGGAGCTCCTACGAGCAGTACTTC
TRBJ2-3,TRBV14,NA,NA,CASSQAYRDGSTDTQYF,TGTGCCAGCAGCCAAGCCTACAGGGATGGAAGCACAGATACGCAGTATTTT
TRBJ2-7,TRBV27,NA,TRBD2,CASSFAAGAYEQYF,TGTGCCAGCAGTTTTGCGGCGGGGGCCTACGAGCAGTACTTC
TRBJ2-7,TRBV6-5,NA,NA,CASSSLGSYEQYF,TGTGCCAGCAGCTCCCTAGGCTCCTACGAGCAGTACTTC
TRBJ2-7,TRBV5-1,NA,TRBD2,CASSLAGVAGGSYEQYF,TGCGCCAGCAGCTTGGCCGGGGTAGCGGGGGGTTCCTACGAGCAGTACTTC
TRBJ2-3,TRBV9,NA,NA,CASSVAAGDTQYF,TGTGCCAGCAGCGTAGCAGCGGGAGATACGCAGTATTTT
TRBJ2-2,TRBV7-2,NA,NA,CASSLNGGRELFF,TGTGCCAGCAGCTTAAACGGTGGAAGGGAGCTGTTTTTT
TRBJ2-1,TRBV11-2,NA,NA,CASSLDSPVNEQFF,TGTGCCAGCAGCTTAGATTCCCCGGTGAACGAGCAGTTCTTC
TRBJ2-1,TRBV11-3,NA,NA,CASSRDSTEQFF,TGTGCCAGCAGCCGAGACAGTACCGAGCAGTTCTTC
TRBJ2-1,TRBV5-1,once,NA,CASSLGNGNEQFF,TGCGCCAGCAGCCTGGGGAATGGAAATGAGCAGTTCTTC
TRBJ2-7,TRBV12-2,NA,NA,CASRLASGHSYEQYF,TGTGCAAGTCGCTTAGCGAGCGGGCACTCCTACGAGCAGTACTTC
TRBJ1-1,TRBV18,NA,NA,CASSPRQQNTEAFF,TGTGCCAGCTCACCAAGACAGCAGAACACTGAAGCTTTCTTT
TRBJ2-5,TRBV7-9,NA,NA,CASSPPKGRETQYF,TGTGCCAGCAGCCCCCCCAAGGGCCGAGAGACCCAGTACTTC
TRBJ2-1,TRBV5-1,once,NA,CASSLDPTDSYNEQFF,TGCGCCAGCAGCTTGGACCCGACAGACTCTTACAATGAGCAGTTCTTC
TRBJ2-1,TRBV5-8,NA,TRBD1,CASSRTGARTYNEQFF,TGTGCCAGCAGCCGCACAGGGGCTAGGACATACAATGAGCAGTTCTTC
TRBJ2-7,TRBV7-2,once,TRBD2,CASSRNPSGSYEQYF,TGTGCCAGCAGCCGGAATCCTAGCGGGAGCTACGAGCAGTACTTC
TRBJ2-7,TRBV10-3,NA,TRBD2,CAISGPGTSTSYEQYF,TGTGCCATCAGTGGACCAGGGACTAGCACCTCCTACGAGCAGTACTTC
TRBJ1-4,TRBV4-3,NA,NA,CASSHTQTGATNEKLFF,TGCGCCAGCAGCCACACTCAAACAGGCGCAACTAATGAAAAACTGTTTTTT
TRBJ2-1,TRBV28,NA,NA,CASSPQGASYNEQFF,TGTGCCAGCAGTCCCCAAGGGGCCTCCTACAATGAGCAGTTCTTC
TRBJ2-7,TRBV5-1,NA,NA,CASSFGGLSEQYF,TGCGCCAGCAGCTTTGGGGGGCTGTCCGAGCAGTACTTC
TRBJ2-4,TRBV5-6,NA,NA,CASSLGQKNIQYF,TGTGCCAGCAGCTTGGGCCAGAAAAACATTCAGTACTTC
TRBJ1-3,TRBV11-3,NA,NA,CASSPRGPPGNTIYF,TGTGCCAGCAGCCCACGGGGGCCTCCTGGAAACACCATATATTTT
TRBJ1-1,TRBV20-1,NA,NA,CSPRGNTEAFF,TGCAGTCCCAGGGGGAACACTGAAGCTTTCTTT
TRBJ2-2,TRBV12-5,NA,NA,CASGLYGTLAGELFF,TGTGCTAGTGGTTTGTACGGGACTCTGGCCGGGGAGCTGTTTTTT
TRBJ1-1,TRBV10-3,few,NA,CAVTMNTEAFF,TGTGCCGTCACTATGAACACTGAAGCTTTCTTT
TRBJ2-2,TRBV6-5,NA,NA,CASSWRQGSTGELFF,TGTGCCAGCAGCTGGCGCCAGGGGTCCACCGGGGAGCTGTTTTTT